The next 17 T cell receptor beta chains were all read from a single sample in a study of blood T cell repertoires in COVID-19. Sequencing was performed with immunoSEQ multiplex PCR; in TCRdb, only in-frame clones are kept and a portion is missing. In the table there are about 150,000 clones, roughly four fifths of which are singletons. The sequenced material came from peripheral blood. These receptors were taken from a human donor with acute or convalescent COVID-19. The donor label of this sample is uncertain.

CDR3 sequence (DNA): TGTGCCAGCAGGCATGCAGAGGTCTATGGCTACACCTTC. This codes for CASRHAEVYGYTF. This chain joins TRBV5-6 and TRBJ1-2; D is unresolved. Germline assignment: CDR1 SGHDT and CDR2 YYEEEE. The CDR3 extends over 13 amino acids. V was cut by 5 bases and J by 4 bases, with 12 bases left in between.

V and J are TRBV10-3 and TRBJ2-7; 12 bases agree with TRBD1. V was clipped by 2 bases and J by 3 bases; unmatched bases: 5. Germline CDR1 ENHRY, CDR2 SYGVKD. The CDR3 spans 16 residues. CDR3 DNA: TGTGCCATCAGTGAGCCTGGGACAGGGGGCCTCTACGAGCAGTACTTC. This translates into CAISEPGTGGLYEQYF.

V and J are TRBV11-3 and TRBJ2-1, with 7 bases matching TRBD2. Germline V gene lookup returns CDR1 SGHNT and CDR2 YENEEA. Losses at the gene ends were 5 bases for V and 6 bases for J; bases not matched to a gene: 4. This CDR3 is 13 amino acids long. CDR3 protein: CASSPRGGNEQFF. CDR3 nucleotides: TGTGCCAGCAGCCCCCGCGGGGGCAATGAGCAGTTCTTC.

CDR3 sequence (DNA): TGTGCCAGCCGGGACGGGGGGTGGCAGACCCAGTACTTC. Its translation is CASRDGGWQTQYF. The chain links TRBV6-5 to TRBJ2-5; 7 nucleotides align to TRBD2. Germline lookup yields CDR1 MNHEY and CDR2 SVGAGI. CDR3 size: 13 residues. Losses at the gene ends were 8 bases for V and 6 bases for J; bases not matched to a gene: 9.

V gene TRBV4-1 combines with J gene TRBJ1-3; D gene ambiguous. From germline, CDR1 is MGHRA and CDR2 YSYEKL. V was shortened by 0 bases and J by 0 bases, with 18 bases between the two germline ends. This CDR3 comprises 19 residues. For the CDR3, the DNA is TGCGCCAGCAGCCAAGATGCCGCGGGGTACGGAAGCTCTGGAAACACCATATATTTT. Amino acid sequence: CASSQDAAGYGSSGNTIYF.

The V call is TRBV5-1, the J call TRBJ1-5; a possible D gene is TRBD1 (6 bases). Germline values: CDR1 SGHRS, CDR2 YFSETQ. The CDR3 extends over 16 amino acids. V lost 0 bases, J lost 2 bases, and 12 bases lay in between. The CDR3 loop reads CASSLGAGDRNQPQHF. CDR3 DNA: TGCGCCAGCAGCTTGGGGGCAGGGGATCGCAATCAGCCCCAGCATTTT.

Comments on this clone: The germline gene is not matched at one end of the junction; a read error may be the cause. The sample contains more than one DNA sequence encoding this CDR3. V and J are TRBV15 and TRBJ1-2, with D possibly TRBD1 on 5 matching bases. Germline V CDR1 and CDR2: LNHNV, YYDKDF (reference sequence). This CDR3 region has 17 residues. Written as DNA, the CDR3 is TGTGCTACCAGCAGAATAAATACAGGTTCAGCTAACTATGGCTACACCTTC. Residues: CATSRINTGSANYGYTF.

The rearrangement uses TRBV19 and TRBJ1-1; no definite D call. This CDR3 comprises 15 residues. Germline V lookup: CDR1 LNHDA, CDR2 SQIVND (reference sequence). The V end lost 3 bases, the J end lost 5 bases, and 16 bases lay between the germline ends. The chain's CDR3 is CASSISRTIGTEAFF. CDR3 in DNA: TGTGCCAGTAGTATCAGTAGGACTATAGGGACTGAAGCTTTCTTT.

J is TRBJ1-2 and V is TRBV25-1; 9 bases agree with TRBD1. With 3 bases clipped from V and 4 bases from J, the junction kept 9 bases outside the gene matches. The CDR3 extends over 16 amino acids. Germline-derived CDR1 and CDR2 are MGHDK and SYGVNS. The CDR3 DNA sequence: TGTGCCAGCAGTGACCCCCTCGGGACAGGGAGCTATGGCTACACCTTC. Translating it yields CASSDPLGTGSYGYTF.

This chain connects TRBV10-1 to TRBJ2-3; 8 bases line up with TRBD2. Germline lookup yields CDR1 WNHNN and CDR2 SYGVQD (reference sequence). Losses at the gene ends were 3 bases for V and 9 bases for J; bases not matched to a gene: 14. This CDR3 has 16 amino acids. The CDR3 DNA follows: TGCGCCAGCAGTGAAGCAGCGGGCGCCCGGGGGGGCACGCAGTATTTT. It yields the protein CASSEAAGARGGTQYF.

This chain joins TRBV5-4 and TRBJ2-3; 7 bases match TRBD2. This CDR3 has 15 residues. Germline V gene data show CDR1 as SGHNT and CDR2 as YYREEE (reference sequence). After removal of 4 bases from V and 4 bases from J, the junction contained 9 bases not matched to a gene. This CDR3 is CASSGRARGADTQYF. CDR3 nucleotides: TGTGCCAGCAGCGGGAGGGCCCGTGGGGCAGATACGCAGTATTTT.

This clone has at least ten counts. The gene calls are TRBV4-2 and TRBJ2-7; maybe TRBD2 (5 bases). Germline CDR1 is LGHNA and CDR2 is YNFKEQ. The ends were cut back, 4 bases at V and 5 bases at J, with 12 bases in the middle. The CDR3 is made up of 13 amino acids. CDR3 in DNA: TGTGCCAGCAGCCTCGAGGGCTACGACGAGCAGTACTTC. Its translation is CASSLEGYDEQYF.

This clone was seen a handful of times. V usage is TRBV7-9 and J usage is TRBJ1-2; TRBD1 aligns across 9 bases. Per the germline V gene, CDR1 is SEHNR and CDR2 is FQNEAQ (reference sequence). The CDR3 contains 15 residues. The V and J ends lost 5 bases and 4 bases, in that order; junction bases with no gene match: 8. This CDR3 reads CASSPSQGASYGYTF. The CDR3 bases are TGTGCCAGCAGCCCGTCACAGGGGGCAAGCTATGGCTACACCTTC.

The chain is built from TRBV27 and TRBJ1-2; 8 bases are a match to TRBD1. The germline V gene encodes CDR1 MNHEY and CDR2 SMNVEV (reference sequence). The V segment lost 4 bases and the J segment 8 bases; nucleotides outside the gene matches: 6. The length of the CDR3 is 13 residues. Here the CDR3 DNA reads TGTGCCAGCAGTTCCCCAGGGGGCGGCGGCTACACCTTC. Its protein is CASSSPGGGGYTF.

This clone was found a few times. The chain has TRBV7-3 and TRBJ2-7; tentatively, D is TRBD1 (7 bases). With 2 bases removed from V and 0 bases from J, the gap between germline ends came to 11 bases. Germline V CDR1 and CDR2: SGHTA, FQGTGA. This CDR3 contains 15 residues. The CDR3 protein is CASSLSGGSSYEQYF. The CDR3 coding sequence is TGTGCCAGCAGCTTATCAGGGGGGAGCTCCTACGAGCAGTACTTC.

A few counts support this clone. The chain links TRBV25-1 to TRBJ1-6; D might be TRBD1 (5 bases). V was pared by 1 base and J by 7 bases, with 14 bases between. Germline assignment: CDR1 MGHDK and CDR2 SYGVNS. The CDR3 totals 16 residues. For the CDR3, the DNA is TGTGCCAGCAGTGAATCACGGGGGTCTGGGAATTCACCCCTCCACTTT. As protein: CASSESRGSGNSPLHF.

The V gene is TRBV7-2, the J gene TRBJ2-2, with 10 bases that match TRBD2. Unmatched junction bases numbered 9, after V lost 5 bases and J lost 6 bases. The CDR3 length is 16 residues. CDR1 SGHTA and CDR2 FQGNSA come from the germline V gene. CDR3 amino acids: CASSPTSGGAAGELFF. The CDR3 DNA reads TGTGCCAGCAGCCCCACAAGCGGGGGGGCCGCCGGGGAGCTGTTTTTT.